What follows are 9 T cell receptor beta chains derived from one specimen sequenced in a study of T cell repertoires in cytomegalovirus infection. TCRdb re-derived calls from the reads in MiXCR, one entry per CDR3 protein. Of roughly 300,000 distinct CDR3 sequences listed, over 7.5% are singletons. What was sequenced was PBMCs. The receptors were sampled from a human donor in good health (CMV status not recorded). Some clones in this sample may be carry-over from other donors' samples.

In its sample, this clonotype was seen many times. The rearrangement joins TRBV20-1 to TRBJ1-4; D not certain. Looked up from germline, CDR1 is DFQATT and CDR2 is SNEGSKA (reference sequence). V lost 4 bases and J lost 0, with 6 bases in between. CDR3 length: 13 residues. The CDR3 coding sequence is TGCAGTGCTAAAATCTCAACTAATGAAAAACTGTTTTTT. Translation gives CSAKISTNEKLFF.

This clonotype was observed many times. V is TRBV7-2 and J is TRBJ2-1; possible D gene TRBD2, 7 bases. Germline loops: CDR1 SGHTA, CDR2 FQGNSA. Trimming took 2 bases from V and 1 from J, leaving 21 bases between them. The CDR3 length is 19 residues. The CDR3 protein is CASSLISYRGAKSYNEQFF. In nucleotides, the CDR3 is TGTGCCAGCAGCTTAATTTCATATCGGGGGGCGAAGTCCTACAATGAGCAGTTCTTC.

The chain uses TRBV7-2 and TRBJ2-1; 7 bases match TRBD1. CDR3 length equals 13 residues. V lost 5 bases and J lost 5; bases outside the gene matches: 3. Germline lookup yields CDR1 SGHTA and CDR2 FQGNSA. For the CDR3, the DNA is TGTGCCAGCAGCAAGGGACAGCACAATGAGCAGTTCTTC. It specifies CASSKGQHNEQFF.

This clonotype was detected many times. The CDR3 reads CASFGTLFEAFF. CDR3 sequence (DNA): TGTGCCAGCTTCGGAACACTCTTTGAAGCTTTCTTT. The chain is built from TRBV6-5 and TRBJ1-1; D is uncertain. This CDR3 is built from 12 residues. CDR1 is MNHEY and CDR2 is SVGAGI in the germline V gene. V gave up 8 bases and J gave up 7 bases, with 14 bases separating them.

This chain connects TRBV6-2 or TRBV6-3 to TRBJ1-1, with D possibly being TRBD1 (5 bases). The CDR3 loop spans 13 amino acids. Germline CDR1 MNHEY, CDR2 SVGEGT. Trimming took 6 bases from V and 1 from J, leaving 9 bases between them. DNA for the CDR3: TGTGCCAGCAGAGGGGATCCGAACACTGAAGCTTTCTTT. Protein: CASRGDPNTEAFF.

This clonotype was seen a few times. J is TRBJ2-1 and V is TRBV25-1; unclear D gene. The CDR3 runs to 11 residues. The ends were cut back, 2 bases at V and 9 bases at J, with 5 bases in the middle. Germline V CDR1 and CDR2: MGHDK, SYGVNS. This CDR3 reads CASSEGSEQFF. In nucleotides, the CDR3 is TGTGCCAGCAGTGAAGGCAGTGAGCAGTTCTTC.

The V call is TRBV27, the J call TRBJ1-2; D not resolved. The V gene lost 7 bases and the J gene lost 5 bases, with 8 bases spanning the gap. This CDR3 contains 11 residues. Germline values: CDR1 MNHEY, CDR2 SMNVEV (reference sequence). The chain's CDR3 is CASTRDYGYTF. The CDR3 DNA reads TGTGCCAGCACCCGCGATTATGGCTACACCTTC.

This clonotype has more than one count but fewer than ten. The genes are TRBV7-6 and TRBJ2-1; a weak D match, TRBD1 (6 bases). Trimming stripped 4 bases from V and 11 bases from J, with 18 bases between. CDR1 and CDR2 (germline): SGHVS, FNYEAQ. This CDR3 comprises 14 residues. The CDR3 region has the DNA TGTGCCAGCAGCTCGAACTCGGGACACATTAAGCAGTTCTTC. Amino acids: CASSSNSGHIKQFF. The variable domain in full, completed from reference TRBV7-6 and TRBJ2-1, reads GAGVSQSPRYKVTKRGQDVALRCDPISGHVSLYWYRQALGQGPEFLTYFNYEAQQDKSGLPNDRFSAERPEGSISTLTIQRTEQRDSAMYRCASSSNSGHIKQFFGPGTRLTVL.

The sample holds many counts of this clonotype. The chain combines TRBV7-2 with TRBJ2-3, with D uncertain. This CDR3 contains 12 residues. Trimming left V 5 bases short and J 2 bases short, with 5 bases between. Germline CDR1 and CDR2: SGHTA and FQGNSA. For the CDR3, the DNA is TGTGCCAGCAGCCCACACACAGATACGCAGTATTTT. It encodes CASSPHTDTQYF.